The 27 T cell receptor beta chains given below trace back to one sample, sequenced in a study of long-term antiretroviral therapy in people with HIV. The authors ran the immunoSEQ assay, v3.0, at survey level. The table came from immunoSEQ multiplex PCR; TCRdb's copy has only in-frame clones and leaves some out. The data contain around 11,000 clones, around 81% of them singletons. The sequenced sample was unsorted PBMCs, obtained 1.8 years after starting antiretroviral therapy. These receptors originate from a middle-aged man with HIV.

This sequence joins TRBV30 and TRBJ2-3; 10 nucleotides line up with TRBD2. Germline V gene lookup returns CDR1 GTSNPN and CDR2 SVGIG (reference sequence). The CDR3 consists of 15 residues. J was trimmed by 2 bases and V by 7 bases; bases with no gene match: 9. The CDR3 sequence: CASGLAASITDTQYF. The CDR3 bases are TGTGCCTCCGGACTAGCGGCGAGCATCACAGATACGCAGTATTTT.

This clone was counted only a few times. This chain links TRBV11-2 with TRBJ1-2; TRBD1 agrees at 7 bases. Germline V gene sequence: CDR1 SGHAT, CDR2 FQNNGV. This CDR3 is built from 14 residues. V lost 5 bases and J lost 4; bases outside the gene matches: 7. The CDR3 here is CASSLGQALYGYTF. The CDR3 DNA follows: TGTGCCAGCAGCCTAGGACAGGCTCTCTATGGCTACACCTTC.

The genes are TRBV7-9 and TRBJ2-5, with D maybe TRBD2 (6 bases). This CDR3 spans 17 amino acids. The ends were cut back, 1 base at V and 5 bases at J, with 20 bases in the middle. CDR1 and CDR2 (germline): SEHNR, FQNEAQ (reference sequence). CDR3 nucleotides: TGTGCCAGCAGCTTAGGAGGAAGGGGCCTAGCGTGGGAGACCCAGTACTTC. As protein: CASSLGGRGLAWETQYF.

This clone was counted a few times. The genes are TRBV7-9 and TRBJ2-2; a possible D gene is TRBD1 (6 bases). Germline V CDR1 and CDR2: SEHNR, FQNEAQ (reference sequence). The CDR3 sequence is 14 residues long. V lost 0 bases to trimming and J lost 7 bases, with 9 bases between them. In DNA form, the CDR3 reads TGTGCCAGCAGCTTAGCAGGGGGTGTCGGGGAGCTGTTTTTT. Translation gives CASSLAGGVGELFF.

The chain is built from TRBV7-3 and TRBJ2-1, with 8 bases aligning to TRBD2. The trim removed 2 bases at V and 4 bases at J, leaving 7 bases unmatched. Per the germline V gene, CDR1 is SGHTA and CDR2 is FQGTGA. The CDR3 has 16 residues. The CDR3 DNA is TGTGCCAGCAGCTTAGTCGCTAGCGGGTTGTACAATGAGCAGTTCTTC. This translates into CASSLVASGLYNEQFF.

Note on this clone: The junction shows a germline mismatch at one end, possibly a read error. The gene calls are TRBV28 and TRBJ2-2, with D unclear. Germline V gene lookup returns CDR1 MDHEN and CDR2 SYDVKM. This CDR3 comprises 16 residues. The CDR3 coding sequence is TGTGCCAGCAGGTTATTATTGGACGAGAACACCGGGGAGCTGTTTTTT. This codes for CASRLLLDENTGELFF.

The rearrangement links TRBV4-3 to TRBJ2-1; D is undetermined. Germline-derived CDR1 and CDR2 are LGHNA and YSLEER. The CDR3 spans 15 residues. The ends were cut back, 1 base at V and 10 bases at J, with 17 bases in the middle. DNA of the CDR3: TGCGCCAGCAGCCAAGGAGTCGGCGCGAATGGAGAGCAGTTCTTC. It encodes CASSQGVGANGEQFF.

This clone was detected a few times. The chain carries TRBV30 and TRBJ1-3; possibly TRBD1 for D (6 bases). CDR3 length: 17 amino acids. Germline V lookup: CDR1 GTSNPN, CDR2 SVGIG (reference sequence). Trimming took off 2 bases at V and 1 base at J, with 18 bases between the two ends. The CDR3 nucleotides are TGTGCCTGGAGTTGGGCTCAGGGGCTTTCTTCTGGAAACACCATATATTTT. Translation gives CAWSWAQGLSSGNTIYF.

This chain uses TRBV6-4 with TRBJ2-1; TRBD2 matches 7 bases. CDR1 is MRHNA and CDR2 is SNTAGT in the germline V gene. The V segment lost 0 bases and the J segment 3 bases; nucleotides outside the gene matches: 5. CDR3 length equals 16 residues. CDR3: CASSDSKRGYYNEQFF. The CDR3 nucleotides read TGTGCCAGCAGTGACTCGAAGCGGGGTTACTACAATGAGCAGTTCTTC.

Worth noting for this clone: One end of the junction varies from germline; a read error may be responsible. CDR3 DNA: TGTGCCAGCAGTGTATCCAGGATCGGACAGGAAGAAGCTTTCTTT. This encodes CASSVSRIGQEEAFF. This chain links TRBV27 with TRBJ1-1; 7 nucleotides agree with TRBD1. The CDR3 consists of 15 residues. Germline CDR1 reads MNHEY; CDR2 reads SMNVEV (reference sequence).

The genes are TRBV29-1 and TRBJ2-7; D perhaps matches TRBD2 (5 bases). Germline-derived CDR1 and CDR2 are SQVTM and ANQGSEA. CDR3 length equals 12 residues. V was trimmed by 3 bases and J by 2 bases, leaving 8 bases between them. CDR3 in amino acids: CSVDTGTYEQYF. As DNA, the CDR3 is TGCAGCGTTGACACGGGGACCTACGAGCAGTACTTC.

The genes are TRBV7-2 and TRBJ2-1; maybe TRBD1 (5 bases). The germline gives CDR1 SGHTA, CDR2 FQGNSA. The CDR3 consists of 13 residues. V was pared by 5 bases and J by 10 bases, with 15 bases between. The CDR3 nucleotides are TGTGCCAGCAGCCTAGTGGGGCGCGGCGAGCAGTTCTTC. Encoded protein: CASSLVGRGEQFF.

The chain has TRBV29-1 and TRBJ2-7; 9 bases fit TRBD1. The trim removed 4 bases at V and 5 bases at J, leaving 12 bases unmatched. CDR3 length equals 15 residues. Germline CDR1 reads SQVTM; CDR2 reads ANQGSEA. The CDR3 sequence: CSVGRVSGTGNEQYF. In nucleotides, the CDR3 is TGCAGCGTTGGCCGAGTGTCGGGGACAGGGAACGAGCAGTACTTC.

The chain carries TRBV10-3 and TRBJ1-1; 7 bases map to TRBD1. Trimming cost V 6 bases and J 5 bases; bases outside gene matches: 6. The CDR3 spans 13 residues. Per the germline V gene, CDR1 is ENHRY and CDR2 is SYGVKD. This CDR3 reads CAIRGQPSTEAFF. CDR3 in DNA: TGTGCCATCAGGGGACAGCCAAGTACTGAAGCTTTCTTT.

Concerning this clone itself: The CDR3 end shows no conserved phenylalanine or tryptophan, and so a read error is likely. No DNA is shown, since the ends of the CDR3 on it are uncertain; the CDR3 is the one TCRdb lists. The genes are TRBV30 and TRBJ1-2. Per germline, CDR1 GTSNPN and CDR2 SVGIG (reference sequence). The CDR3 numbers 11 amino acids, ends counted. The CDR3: CAWSFTGGIEI.

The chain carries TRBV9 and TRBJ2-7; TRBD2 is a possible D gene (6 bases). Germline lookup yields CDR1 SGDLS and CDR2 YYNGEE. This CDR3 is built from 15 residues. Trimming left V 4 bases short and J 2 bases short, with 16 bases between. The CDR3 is CASSFRDLGAYEQYF. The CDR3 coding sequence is TGTGCCAGCAGCTTCCGGGACTTGGGGGCCTACGAGCAGTACTTC.

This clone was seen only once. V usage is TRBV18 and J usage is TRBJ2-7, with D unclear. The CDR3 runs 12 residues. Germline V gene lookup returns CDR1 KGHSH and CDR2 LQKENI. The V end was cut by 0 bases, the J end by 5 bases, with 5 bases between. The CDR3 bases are TGTGCCAGCTCACCACCTGGGAACGAGCAGTACTTC. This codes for CASSPPGNEQYF.

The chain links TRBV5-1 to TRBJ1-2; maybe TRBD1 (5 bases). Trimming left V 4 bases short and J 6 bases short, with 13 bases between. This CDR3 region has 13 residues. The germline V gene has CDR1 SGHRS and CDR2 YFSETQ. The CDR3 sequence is CASSPGDWDGYTF. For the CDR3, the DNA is TGCGCCAGCAGCCCGGGGGATTGGGATGGCTACACCTTC.

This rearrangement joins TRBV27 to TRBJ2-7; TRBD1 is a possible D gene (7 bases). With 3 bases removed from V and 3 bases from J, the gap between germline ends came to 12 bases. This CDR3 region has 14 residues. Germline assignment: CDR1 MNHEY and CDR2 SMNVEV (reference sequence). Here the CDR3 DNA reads TGTGCCAGCAGTTTGGCAGGGGGGTTCTACGAGCAGTACTTC. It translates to CASSLAGGFYEQYF.

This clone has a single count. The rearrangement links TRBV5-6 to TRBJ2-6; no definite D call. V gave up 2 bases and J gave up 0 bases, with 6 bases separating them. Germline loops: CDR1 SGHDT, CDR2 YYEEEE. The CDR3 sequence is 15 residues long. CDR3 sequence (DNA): TGTGCCAGCAGCTTTTTTGACTCTGGGGCCAACGTCCTGACTTTC. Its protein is CASSFFDSGANVLTF.

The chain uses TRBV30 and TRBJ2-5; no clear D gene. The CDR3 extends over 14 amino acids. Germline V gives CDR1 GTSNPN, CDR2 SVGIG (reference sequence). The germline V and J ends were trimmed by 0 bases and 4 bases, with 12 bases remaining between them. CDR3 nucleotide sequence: TGTGCCTGGAGTGTACGAAGGCTGCCAGAGACCCAGTACTTC. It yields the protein CAWSVRRLPETQYF.

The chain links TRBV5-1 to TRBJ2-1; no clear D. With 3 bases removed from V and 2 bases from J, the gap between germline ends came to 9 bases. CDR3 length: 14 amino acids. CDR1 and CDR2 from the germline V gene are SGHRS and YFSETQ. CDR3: CASSSPGPYNEQFF. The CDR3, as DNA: TGCGCCAGCAGCTCCCCGGGCCCCTACAATGAGCAGTTCTTC.

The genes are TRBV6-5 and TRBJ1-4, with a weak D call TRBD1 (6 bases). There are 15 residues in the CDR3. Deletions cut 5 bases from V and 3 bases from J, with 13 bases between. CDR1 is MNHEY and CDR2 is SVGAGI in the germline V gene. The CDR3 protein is CASSKQTGPNEKLFF. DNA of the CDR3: TGTGCCAGCAGTAAACAGACAGGACCTAATGAAAAACTGTTTTTT.

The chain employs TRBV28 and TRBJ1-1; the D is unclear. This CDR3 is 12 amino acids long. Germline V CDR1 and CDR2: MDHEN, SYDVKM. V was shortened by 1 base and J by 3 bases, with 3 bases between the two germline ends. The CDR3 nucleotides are TGTGCCAGCAGTTTATCCTACACTGAAGCTTTCTTT. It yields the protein CASSLSYTEAFF.

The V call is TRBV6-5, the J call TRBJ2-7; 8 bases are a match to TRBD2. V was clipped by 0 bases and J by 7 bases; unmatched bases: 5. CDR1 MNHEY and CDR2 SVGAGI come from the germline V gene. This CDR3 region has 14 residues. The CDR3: CASSYSRLAREQYF. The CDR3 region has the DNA TGTGCCAGCAGTTACTCCAGACTAGCGAGGGAGCAGTACTTC.

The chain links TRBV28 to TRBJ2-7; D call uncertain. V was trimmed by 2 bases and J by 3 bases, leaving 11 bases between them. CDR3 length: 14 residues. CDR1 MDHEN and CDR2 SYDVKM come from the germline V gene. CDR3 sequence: CASSLEATLYEQYF. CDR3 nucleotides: TGTGCCAGCAGTTTAGAGGCGACTCTCTACGAGCAGTACTTC. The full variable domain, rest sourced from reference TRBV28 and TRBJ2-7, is DVKVTQSSRYLVKRTGEKVFLECVQDMDHENMFWYRQDPGLGLRLIYFSYDVKMKEKGDIPEGYSVSREKKERFSLILESASTNQTSMYLCASSLEATLYEQYFGPGTRLTVT.

The CDR3 protein is CASSSNTDTQYF. CDR3 coding DNA: TGCGCCAGCAGCTCTAACACAGATACGCAGTATTTT. The chain couples TRBV5-1 to TRBJ2-3; no firm D call. The CDR3 loop spans 12 amino acids. CDR1 and CDR2 (germline): SGHRS, YFSETQ. The ends were cut back, 3 bases at V and 2 bases at J, with 4 bases in the middle.